This T cell receptor beta chain emerged from a study of regulatory T cells in long-lasting Graves disease. Building the TCR beta libraries relied on iRepertoire HTBI primers, and CDR3 regions underwent Arm-PCR. TCRdb itself ran the multiplex PCR reads through MiXCR, one entry per CDR3 protein. This table holds 350,000 to 550,000 distinct CDR3 sequences, around 15% found once. Trimming pared 8 bases from V and 6 bases from J, leaving 17 bases between. The CDR3 totals 13 residues. Time point indicated: newly diagnosed GD, antithyroid drugs for less than 3 months. Researchers made the TCR library from RNA that was extracted from PBMCs. This sample was shared with a second study, whose subject was T cells in Graves' hyperthyroidism and ophthalmopathy.

This receptor was identified in a woman aged 45-59 years with Graves disease. This chain uses TRBV12-3 or TRBV12-4 with TRBJ2-7; the D gene is possibly TRBD2 (6 bases). The sequenced sample was peripheral blood mononuclear cells (PBMCs), obtained at new diagnosis, from a patient treated with antithyroid drugs. The CDR3 DNA is TGTGCCAGCTCCCTGGAGGGGCCAGCCGAGCAGTACTTC. It specifies CASSLEGPAEQYF.